This entry lists 2 T cell receptor beta chains sequenced from one sample in a study of control samples from healthy donors and cancer patients. Here immunoSEQ multiplex PCR was the method, and the copy in TCRdb shows in-frame clones only, minus some. This table holds 150,000 to 200,000 clones, 85% to 90% found once. Sample: blood. The receptors shown here come from a woman aged 30 to 39 in good health.

This chain joins TRBV12-3 or TRBV12-4 and TRBJ2-2; TRBD2 is a possible D gene (6 bases). The ends were cut back, 6 bases at V and 4 bases at J, with 9 bases in the middle. The length of the CDR3 is 13 residues. This CDR3 reads CASSRTITGELFF. DNA for the CDR3: TGTGCCAGCAGCAGGACTATCACCGGGGAGCTGTTTTTT.

V and J are TRBV3-1 (or the pseudogene TRBV3-2) and TRBJ1-3, with a weak D call TRBD1 (5 bases). CDR3 size: 16 residues. Germline values: CDR1 LGHDT, CDR2 YNNKEL (reference sequence). Trimming took 3 bases from V and 0 from J, leaving 12 bases between them. Here the CDR3 reads CASSHSDGASGNTIYF. CDR3 nucleotides: TGTGCCAGCAGCCATAGCGACGGGGCCTCTGGAAACACCATATATTTT.